This passage covers 10 T cell receptor beta chains from one sample sequenced in a study of CD8+CD57+ T cells in acquired aplastic anemia. Profiling that covered TCR beta VDJ and CDR3 relied on genomic DNA as its template. TCRdb redid the calling of the reads with MiXCR, one entry per CDR3 protein. The data contain approximately 99,000 distinct CDR3 sequences, roughly 50% of them seen just once; the ten biggest clones take up around a third. The sequenced material came from sorted CD4+, CD8+, or CD8+CD57+ T cells (not recorded which) from PBMCs. The receptors were sampled from a human donor in good health, serving as a control.

This clonotype has ten or more counts. The V call is TRBV7-6, the J call TRBJ2-1; TRBD2 matches 11 bases. With V trimmed by 5 bases and J by 1 base, 4 bases remained unmatched. The CDR3 extends over 16 amino acids. Germline values: CDR1 SGHVS, CDR2 FNYEAQ. CDR3: CASSTSSGGSYNEQFF. The CDR3 region has the DNA TGTGCCAGCAGCACCTCTAGCGGGGGGTCCTACAATGAGCAGTTCTTC.

The rearrangement joins TRBV10-3 to TRBJ1-2; D possibly corresponds to TRBD1 (6 bases). CDR1 is ENHRY, CDR2 SYGVKD, per germline. V was shortened by 5 bases and J by 5 bases, with 9 bases between the two germline ends. The CDR3 sequence is 12 residues long. The CDR3 DNA sequence: TGTGCCATCAGTACAGGGAGATATGGCTACACCTTC. This sequence encodes CAISTGRYGYTF.

This clonotype was counted ten times or more. The chain uses TRBV27 and TRBJ2-7, with 10 bases that match TRBD1. The CDR3 is 15 amino acids. V shed 1 base, J shed 3 bases, and the junction held 3 bases outside the gene matches. The germline V gene encodes CDR1 MNHEY and CDR2 SMNVEV (reference sequence). The CDR3 nucleotides are TGTGCCAGCAGTTTATACGGGACAGGGGTCTACGAGCAGTACTTC. Translated, it gives CASSLYGTGVYEQYF.

The chain has TRBV5-1 and TRBJ2-2; D is possibly TRBD2 (7 bases). CDR3 size: 20 residues. The V and J ends lost 0 bases and 0 bases respectively, with 21 bases between them. Germline CDR1 is SGHRS and CDR2 is YFSETQ. This CDR3 reads CASSLGGGGPRGANTGELFF. CDR3 coding DNA: TGCGCCAGCAGCTTGGGCGGGGGCGGACCTCGCGGGGCGAACACCGGGGAGCTGTTTTTT.

This clonotype was recorded only once. The chain links TRBV20-1 to TRBJ2-7; D call uncertain. This CDR3 contains 13 residues. The ends were cut back, 6 bases at V and 3 bases at J, with 15 bases in the middle. The germline V gene has CDR1 DFQATT and CDR2 SNEGSKA (reference sequence). This chain's CDR3 is CSALGSELYEQYF. The CDR3 DNA is TGCAGTGCCCTGGGCAGCGAGCTCTACGAGCAGTACTTC.

The sample holds many counts of this clonotype. The chain recombines TRBV12-3 or TRBV12-4 with TRBJ1-2; no clear D gene. This CDR3 has 10 residues. The germline V and J ends were trimmed by 1 base and 13 bases, with 7 bases remaining between them. CDR3 sequence reads: CASSLGLVTF. The CDR3 DNA follows: TGTGCCAGCAGTTTAGGGCTAGTCACCTTC.

This clonotype appeared once. The chain is built from TRBV20-1 and TRBJ1-2; unclear D gene. Trimming stripped 2 bases from V and 0 bases from J, with 13 bases between. CDR1 is DFQATT, CDR2 SNEGSKA, per germline (reference sequence). This CDR3 is built from 15 residues. DNA for the CDR3: TGCAGTGCTAGAAAGGCAGGCCTCACTAACTATGGCTACACCTTC. This codes for CSARKAGLTNYGYTF.

In this sample, this clonotype turned up once. The chain recombines TRBV10-3 with TRBJ2-3; TRBD2 aligns across 15 bases. V gave up 10 bases and J gave up 6 bases; unmatched junction bases: 5. Germline V gives CDR1 ENHRY, CDR2 SYGVKD. This CDR3 spans 14 amino acids. CDR3 in DNA: TGTGCCAGCAGCGGGACTAGCGGGGGGGATACGCAGTATTTT. Its translation: CASSGTSGGDTQYF.

J is TRBJ1-2 and V is TRBV4-3, with 7 bases lining up with TRBD1. The trim removed 2 bases at V and 2 bases at J, leaving 8 bases unmatched. The germline gives CDR1 LGHNA, CDR2 YSLEER. The CDR3 is 16 amino acids. CDR3 protein: CASSQRTGTVNYGYTF. The CDR3 coding sequence is TGCGCCAGCAGCCAACGGACAGGAACCGTCAACTATGGCTACACCTTC.

The sample holds many counts of this clonotype. The J gene is TRBJ2-3, the V gene TRBV2; the D is unclear. The CDR3 is 15 residues long. Germline CDR1 is SNHLY and CDR2 is FYNNEI. V was pared by 5 bases and J by 5 bases, with 17 bases between. CDR3 nucleotides: TGTGCCAGCAGTAACCCAACAGAGAAGGGAGATACGCAGTATTTT. It specifies CASSNPTEKGDTQYF.